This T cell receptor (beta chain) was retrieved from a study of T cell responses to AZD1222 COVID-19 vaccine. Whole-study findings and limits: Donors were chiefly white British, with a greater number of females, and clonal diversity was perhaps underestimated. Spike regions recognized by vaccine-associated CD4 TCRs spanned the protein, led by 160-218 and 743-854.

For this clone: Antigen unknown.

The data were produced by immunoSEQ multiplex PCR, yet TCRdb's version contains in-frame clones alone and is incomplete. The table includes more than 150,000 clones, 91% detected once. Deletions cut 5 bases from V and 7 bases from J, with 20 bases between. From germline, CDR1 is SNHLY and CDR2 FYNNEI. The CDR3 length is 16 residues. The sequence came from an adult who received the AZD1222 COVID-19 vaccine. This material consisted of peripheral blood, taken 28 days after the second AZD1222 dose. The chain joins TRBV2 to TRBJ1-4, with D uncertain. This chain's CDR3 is CASSKLPIVRGEKLFF. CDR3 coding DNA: TGTGCCAGCAGTAAGCTTCCAATAGTGCGGGGTGAAAAACTGTTTTTT.